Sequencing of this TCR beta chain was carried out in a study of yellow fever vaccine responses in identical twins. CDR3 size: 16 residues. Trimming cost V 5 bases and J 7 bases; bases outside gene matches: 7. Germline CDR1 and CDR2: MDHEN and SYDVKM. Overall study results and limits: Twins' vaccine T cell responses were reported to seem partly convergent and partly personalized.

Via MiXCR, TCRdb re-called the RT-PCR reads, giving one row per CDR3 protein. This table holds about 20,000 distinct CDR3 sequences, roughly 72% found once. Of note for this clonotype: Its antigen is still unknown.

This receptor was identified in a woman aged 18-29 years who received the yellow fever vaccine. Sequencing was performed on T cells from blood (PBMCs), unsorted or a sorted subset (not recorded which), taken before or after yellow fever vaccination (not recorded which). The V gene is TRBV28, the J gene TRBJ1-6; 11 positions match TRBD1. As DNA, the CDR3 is TGTGCCAGCAGTGCCGGGACAGGGGGTTGGAATTCACCCCTCCACTTT. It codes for CASSAGTGGWNSPLHF.